One and the same sample provided the 15 T cell receptor beta chains below, sequenced in a study of T cell repertoires in aging, cancer and after chemotherapy. Amplification of TCR beta used genomic DNA extracted from peripheral blood. Rearranged V-D-J TRB sequences were amplified with a mixed TRB-A/B primer pool. TCRdb reanalysed the multiplex PCR reads using MiXCR and keeps one entry per CDR3 protein. The sample comprises about 2,500 distinct CDR3 sequences, roughly 25% of which are singletons, and 10% to 15% rests with the top ten. The source material was blood. Receptor source: a human donor in good health.

This clonotype was seen more than once but under ten times. J is TRBJ1-1 and V is TRBV7-2, with D uncertain. The CDR3 consists of 13 residues. Germline CDR1 and CDR2: SGHTA and FQGNSA. With 5 bases removed from V and 2 bases from J, the gap between germline ends came to 9 bases. CDR3: CASSPVGNTEAFF. The CDR3 DNA is TGTGCCAGCAGCCCGGTAGGAAACACTGAAGCTTTCTTT.

This clonotype is medium-sized. This chain uses TRBV27 with TRBJ2-2; 8 bases match TRBD2. CDR3 length: 15 residues. Trimming removed 6 bases from V and 6 bases from J; junction bases left unmatched: 9. Germline loops: CDR1 MNHEY, CDR2 SMNVEV (reference sequence). For the CDR3, the DNA is TGTGCCAGCAGGCCGGGACTAGGTTTCGCCGGGGAGCTGTTTTTT. Translation gives CASRPGLGFAGELFF.

This clonotype is termed medium-sized. CDR3 loop: CSARSATGGADEQFF. In nucleotides, the CDR3 is TGCAGTGCTAGATCGGCCACCGGGGGGGCAGATGAGCAGTTCTTC. This chain connects TRBV20-1 to TRBJ2-1; 8 bases are a match to TRBD2. Germline CDR1 is DFQATT and CDR2 is SNEGSKA (reference sequence). CDR3 length: 15 residues. After removal of 2 bases from V and 8 bases from J, the junction contained 11 bases not matched to a gene.

Only a few counts were recorded for this clonotype. This chain connects TRBV20-1 to TRBJ2-3, with 11 positions matching TRBD2. CDR3 length equals 18 residues. Per the germline V gene, CDR1 is DFQATT and CDR2 is SNEGSKA (reference sequence). J gave up 3 bases and V 1 base, and 12 bases lay outside the gene matches. CDR3 amino acids: CSARGIIAGGPRTDTQYF. CDR3 DNA: TGCAGTGCTAGAGGGATTATAGCGGGGGGGCCCCGGACAGATACGCAGTATTTT.

By share of the sample, this clonotype is large (0.1 to 1%). The chain couples TRBV29-1 to TRBJ1-3; D not resolved. The CDR3 extends over 12 amino acids. CDR1 is SQVTM, CDR2 ANQGSEA, per germline. Trimming shortened V by 8 bases and J by 4 bases, and 12 bases separated the two germline ends. CDR3 protein: CSSLRLGNTIYF. DNA for the CDR3: TGCAGCTCCCTGCGGTTGGGAAACACCATATATTTT.

This clonotype is categorized as medium-sized (0.01 to 0.1%). The gene calls are TRBV6-1 and TRBJ2-1; D is uncertain. This CDR3 has 13 residues. Trimming pared 6 bases from V and 5 bases from J, leaving 11 bases between. Germline V CDR1 and CDR2: MNHNS, SASEGT. The CDR3 sequence: CASRAGKHNEQFF. Written as DNA, the CDR3 is TGTGCCAGCAGGGCAGGAAAACACAATGAGCAGTTCTTC.

By share, this clonotype ranks as large. The rearrangement links TRBV6-5 to TRBJ1-2; D perhaps matches TRBD1 (5 bases). CDR3 length: 14 residues. CDR1 MNHEY and CDR2 SVGAGI come from the germline V gene. Trimming shortened V by 4 bases and J by 3 bases, and 12 bases separated the two germline ends. CDR3 sequence reads: CASSWDPAYYGYTF. The CDR3 nucleotides are TGTGCCAGCAGTTGGGACCCAGCGTACTATGGCTACACCTTC.

This clonotype is deemed medium-sized. The CDR3, as DNA: TGTGCCAGCAAAGGACTAGCGGGGTCGTCCGGGGAGCTGTTTTTT. Amino acid sequence: CASKGLAGSSGELFF. The chain links TRBV6-4 to TRBJ2-2; 12 bases agree with TRBD2. Trimming at V came to 7 bases and at J to 6 bases, leaving 6 bases not matched to a gene. Germline loops: CDR1 MRHNA, CDR2 SNTAGT. This CDR3 region has 15 residues.

This chain connects TRBV6-1 to TRBJ2-3; 9 positions match TRBD2. The ends lost 4 bases at V and 6 bases at J; junction bases unmatched: 8. CDR1 is MNHNS and CDR2 is SASEGT in the germline V gene. The CDR3 runs 15 residues. CDR3 DNA sequence: TGTGCCAGCAGTGGCGGGGGGGGAGATAGGGATACGCAGTATTTT. It codes for CASSGGGGDRDTQYF.

In its sample, this clonotype ranks as medium-sized. The chain is built from TRBV27 and TRBJ1-6; the D gene is possibly TRBD1 (6 bases). The V gene lost 0 bases and the J gene lost 4 bases, with 10 bases spanning the gap. This CDR3 contains 16 residues. Looked up from germline, CDR1 is MNHEY and CDR2 is SMNVEV (reference sequence). The CDR3: CASSLSGGTYNSPLHF. CDR3 nucleotide sequence: TGTGCCAGCAGTTTATCAGGGGGAACTTATAATTCACCCCTCCACTTT.

This clonotype rates as medium-sized (0.01 to 0.1%). V gene TRBV7-9 combines with J gene TRBJ2-2; D not certain. Per the germline V gene, CDR1 is SEHNR and CDR2 is FQNEAQ (reference sequence). Trimming removed 4 bases at V and 0 bases at J, with 15 bases between. This CDR3 comprises 17 residues. CDR3 nucleotides: TGTGCCAGCAGCTGGCCGGGCAACCCTACGAACACCGGGGAGCTGTTTTTT. This sequence encodes CASSWPGNPTNTGELFF.

This clonotype came up a few times. V and J are TRBV20-1 and TRBJ1-6, with TRBD1 matching over 7 bases. Germline CDR1 reads DFQATT; CDR2 reads SNEGSKA (reference sequence). The CDR3 has 14 amino acids. With 6 bases clipped from V and 9 bases from J, the junction kept 11 bases outside the gene matches. CDR3: CSAPGAGGVSPLHF. The CDR3 nucleotides read TGCAGTGCCCCGGGGGCAGGGGGTGTTTCACCCCTCCACTTT.

This clonotype was counted only a few times. The chain uses TRBV18 and TRBJ2-6; no firm D call. Germline CDR1 KGHSH, CDR2 LQKENI. This CDR3 region has 16 residues. With 2 bases removed from V and 4 bases from J, the gap between germline ends came to 12 bases. This CDR3 reads CASSPFPGVGANVLTF. CDR3 nucleotide sequence: TGTGCCAGCTCACCATTCCCGGGTGTGGGGGCCAACGTCCTGACTTTC. Full variable domain (missing parts from reference TRBV18 and TRBJ2-6): NAGVMQNPRHLVRRRGQEARLRCSPMKGHSHVYWYRQLPEEGLKFMVYLQKENIIDESGMPKERFSAEFPKEGPSILRIQQVVRGDSAAYFCASSPFPGVGANVLTFGAGSRLTVL.

By share of the sample, this clonotype is medium-sized. V and J are TRBV20-1 and TRBJ2-7; D is unresolved. Germline V gives CDR1 DFQATT, CDR2 SNEGSKA (reference sequence). Deletions cut 1 base from V and 4 bases from J, with 5 bases between. The CDR3 is 11 residues long. This CDR3 is CSARVGYEQYF. For the CDR3, the DNA is TGCAGTGCTAGAGTTGGTTACGAGCAGTACTTC.

This clonotype qualifies as large (0.1 to 1%). The gene calls are TRBV6-5 and TRBJ2-3; the D is unclear. Per the germline V gene, CDR1 is MNHEY and CDR2 is SVGAGI. Trimming stripped 2 bases from V and 6 bases from J, with 12 bases between. The CDR3 has 14 amino acids. The CDR3 nucleotides read TGTGCCAGCAGTTACGGGGTCTCCCCCGATACGCAGTATTTT. As protein: CASSYGVSPDTQYF.